This T cell receptor (beta chain) was profiled in a study of cytomegalovirus exposure and HLA in healthy donors. Germline values: CDR1 SGHRS, CDR2 YFSETQ. V was trimmed by 0 bases and J by 6 bases, leaving 6 bases between them. The CDR3 totals 12 residues. PCR employed 60 Vbeta and 13 Jbeta primers. Method: immunoSEQ multiplex PCR; TCRdb's copy keeps in-frame clones and lacks some. The table shows about 210,000 clones, with 80% to 90% occurring only once. The TCR was taken from a man aged 25-45 years in good health and CMV-seronegative. Sequencing input: PBMCs. The chain couples TRBV5-1 to TRBJ1-2; possible D gene TRBD1, 5 bases. The CDR3 sequence is CASSLGGDGYTF. CDR3 nucleotide sequence: TGCGCCAGCAGCTTGGGGGGGGATGGCTACACCTTC.